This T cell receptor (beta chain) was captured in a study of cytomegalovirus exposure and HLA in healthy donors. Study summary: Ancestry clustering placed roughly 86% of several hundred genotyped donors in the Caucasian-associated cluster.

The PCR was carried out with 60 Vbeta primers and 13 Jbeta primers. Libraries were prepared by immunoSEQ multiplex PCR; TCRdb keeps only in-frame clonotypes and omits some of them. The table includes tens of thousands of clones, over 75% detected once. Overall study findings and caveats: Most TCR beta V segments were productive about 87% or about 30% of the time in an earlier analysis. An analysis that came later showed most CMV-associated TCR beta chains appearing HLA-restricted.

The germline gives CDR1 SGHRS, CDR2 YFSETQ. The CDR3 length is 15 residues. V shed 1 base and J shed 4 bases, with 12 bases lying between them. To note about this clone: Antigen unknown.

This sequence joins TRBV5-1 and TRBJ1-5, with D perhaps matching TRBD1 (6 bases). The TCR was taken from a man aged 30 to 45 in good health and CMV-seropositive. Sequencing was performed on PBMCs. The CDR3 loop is CASSLQGLYNQPQHF. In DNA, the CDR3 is TGCGCCAGCAGCTTGCAGGGGCTCTATAATCAGCCCCAGCATTTT.